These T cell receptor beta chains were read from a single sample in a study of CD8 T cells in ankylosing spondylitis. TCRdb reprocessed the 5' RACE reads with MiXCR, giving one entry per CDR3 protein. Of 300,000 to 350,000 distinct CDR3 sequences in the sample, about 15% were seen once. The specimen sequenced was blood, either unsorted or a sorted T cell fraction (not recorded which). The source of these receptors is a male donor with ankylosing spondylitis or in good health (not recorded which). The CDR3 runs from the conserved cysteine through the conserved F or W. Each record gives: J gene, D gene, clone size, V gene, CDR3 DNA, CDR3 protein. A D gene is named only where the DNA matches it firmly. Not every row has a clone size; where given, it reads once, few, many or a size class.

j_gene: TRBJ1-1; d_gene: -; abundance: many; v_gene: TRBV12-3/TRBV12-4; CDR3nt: TGTGCCAGCAGTTTGGGGGGTTCACTCAGGACTGAAGCTTTCTTT; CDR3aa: CASSLGGSLRTEAFF
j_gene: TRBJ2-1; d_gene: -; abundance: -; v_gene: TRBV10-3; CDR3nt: TGTGCCATCAGTGAGGGGAGCGAAGGGGCTGAGCAGTTCTTC; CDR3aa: CAISEGSEGAEQFF
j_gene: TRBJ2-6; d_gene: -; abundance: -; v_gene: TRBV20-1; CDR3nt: TGCAGTGCCCTGAGGGCAGGGTCCTCTGGGGCCAACGTCCTGACTTTC; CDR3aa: CSALRAGSSGANVLTF
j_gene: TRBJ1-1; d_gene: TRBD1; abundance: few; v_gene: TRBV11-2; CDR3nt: TGTGCCAGCAGCTCCTGGACAGGGGTAGTAACTGAAGCTTTCTTT; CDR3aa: CASSSWTGVVTEAFF
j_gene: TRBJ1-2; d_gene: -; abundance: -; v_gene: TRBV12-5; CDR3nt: TGTGCTAGTGGTTTGTTGAGGGGCCATGGCTACACCTTC; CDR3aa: CASGLLRGHGYTF
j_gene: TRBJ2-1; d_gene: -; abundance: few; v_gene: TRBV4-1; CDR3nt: TGCGCCAGCAGCCAAGAGCGCAGGCAGCAGTTCTTC; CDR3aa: CASSQERRQQFF
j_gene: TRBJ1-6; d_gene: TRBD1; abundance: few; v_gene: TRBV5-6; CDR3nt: TGTGCCAGCAGCTTCGCGACAGGGAAGGGGAATTCACCCCTCCACTTT; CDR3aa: CASSFATGKGNSPLHF
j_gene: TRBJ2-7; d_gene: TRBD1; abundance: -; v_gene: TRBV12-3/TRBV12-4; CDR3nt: TGTGCCAGCAGTCGCGGGACAGGGGGTTCCTACGAGCAGTACTTC; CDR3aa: CASSRGTGGSYEQYF
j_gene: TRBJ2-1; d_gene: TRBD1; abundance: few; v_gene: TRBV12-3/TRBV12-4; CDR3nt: TGTGCCAGCAGTTACAGGGGGCGCGGTGAGCAGTTCTTC; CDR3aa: CASSYRGRGEQFF
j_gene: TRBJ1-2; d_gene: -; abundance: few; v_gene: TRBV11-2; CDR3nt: TGTGCCAGCAGCCTGTGGGGGGGGTACTATGGCTACACCTTC; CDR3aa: CASSLWGGYYGYTF
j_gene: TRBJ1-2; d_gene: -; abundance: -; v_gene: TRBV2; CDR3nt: TGTGCCAGCAGTGAAAGAGGGATTTATGGCTACACCTTC; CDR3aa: CASSERGIYGYTF